The clone carrying this T cell receptor beta chain appeared a single time. Reverse transcription used about 0.45 to 1 ug RNA and random hexamers. Amplification of TCR beta CDR3 was carried out by immunoSEQ multiplex PCR, which covered 54 Vbeta and 13 Jbeta segments. From the immunoSEQ multiplex PCR reads, TCRdb called clonotypes with MiXCR, one entry per CDR3 protein. The top ten hold 0.41% of the sample, which has roughly 84,000 distinct CDR3 sequences, 95% to 96% seen once. The source of the sample is a study of CD8 T cells in Susac syndrome. As for the study in general: Patients with Susac syndrome were therapy-naive, on corticosteroids, or on intravenous immunoglobulin alone at the time that blood was drawn.

CD8+ and CD4+ T cells from blood underwent TCR beta sequencing. Trimming took off 0 bases at V and 5 bases at J, with 6 bases between the two ends. The CDR3 totals 12 residues. Germline CDR1 SGHDT, CDR2 YYEEEE. The V call is TRBV5-6, the J call TRBJ2-7; no firm D call. Sequencing used CD8+ T cells from PBMCs. This receptor was identified in a human donor with Susac syndrome. CDR3 DNA: TGTGCCAGCAGCTTGGGACGGAACGAGCAGTACGTC. Protein product: CASSLGRNEQYV.